The clone carrying this TCR beta chain was counted ten times or more. The antigen remains unidentified. The CDR3 extends over 13 amino acids. After removal of 1 base from V and 5 bases from J, the junction contained 0 bases not matched to a gene. Germline CDR1 reads SEHNR; CDR2 reads FQNEAQ (reference sequence). This sample stems from a study of CD8+CD57+ T cells in acquired aplastic anemia. Overall study context: On average, sorted CD4+ and CD8+ cells gave 3.2 ug of DNA. Sequencing produced an average of about 10.8 million reads per healthy donor for CD4+ cells.

The study, taken as a whole, reports: Between the patient and control groups, CD8+ Simpson's diversity did not differ significantly. Patients and controls turned out to have 25 to 35 CD8+ CDR3 sequences in common.

Genomic DNA, the template, was used for profiling of the TCR beta VDJ and CDR3. TCRdb processed the reads anew with MiXCR; each CDR3 protein has one entry. Among over 200,000 distinct CDR3 sequences listed, approximately 60% were seen once. Specimen: sorted CD4+, CD8+, or CD8+CD57+ T cells (not recorded which) from PBMCs. The TCR was taken from a human donor in good health. The chain combines TRBV7-9 with TRBJ1-2; 8 nucleotides line up with TRBD1. The CDR3 protein is CASSLGTGYGYTF. In DNA form, the CDR3 reads TGTGCCAGCAGCTTAGGGACAGGGTATGGCTACACCTTC.